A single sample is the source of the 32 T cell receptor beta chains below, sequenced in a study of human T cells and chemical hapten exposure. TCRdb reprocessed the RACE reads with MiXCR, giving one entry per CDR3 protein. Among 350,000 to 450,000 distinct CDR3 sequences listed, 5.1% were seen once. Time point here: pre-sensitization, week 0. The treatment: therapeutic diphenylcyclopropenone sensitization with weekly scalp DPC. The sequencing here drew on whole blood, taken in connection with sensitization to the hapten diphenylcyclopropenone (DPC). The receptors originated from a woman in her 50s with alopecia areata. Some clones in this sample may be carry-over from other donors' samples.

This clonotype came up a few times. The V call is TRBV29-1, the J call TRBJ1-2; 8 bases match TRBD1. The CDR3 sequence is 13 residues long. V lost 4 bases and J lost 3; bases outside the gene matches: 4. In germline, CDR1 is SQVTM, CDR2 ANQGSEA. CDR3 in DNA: TGCAGCGTTGGGGACAGGAGCTACTATGGCTACACCTTC. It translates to CSVGDRSYYGYTF.

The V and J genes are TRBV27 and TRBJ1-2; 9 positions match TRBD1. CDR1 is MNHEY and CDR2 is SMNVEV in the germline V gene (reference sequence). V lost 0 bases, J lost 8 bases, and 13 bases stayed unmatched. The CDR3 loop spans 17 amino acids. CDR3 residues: CASSLSLWTGELGGYTF. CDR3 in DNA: TGTGCCAGCAGTTTATCCCTTTGGACAGGGGAACTGGGCGGCTACACCTTC.

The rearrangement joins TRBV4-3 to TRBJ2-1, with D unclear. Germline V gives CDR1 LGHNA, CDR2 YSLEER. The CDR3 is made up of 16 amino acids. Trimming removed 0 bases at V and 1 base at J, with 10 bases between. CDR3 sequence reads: CASSQDESTSYNEQFF. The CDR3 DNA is TGCGCCAGCAGCCAAGACGAGTCTACTTCCTACAATGAGCAGTTCTTC.

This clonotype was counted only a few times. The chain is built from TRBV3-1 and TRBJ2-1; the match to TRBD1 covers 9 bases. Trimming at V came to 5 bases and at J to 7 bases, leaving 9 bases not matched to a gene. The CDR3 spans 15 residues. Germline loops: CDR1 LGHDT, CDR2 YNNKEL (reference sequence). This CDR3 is CASSYGTGLRNEQFF. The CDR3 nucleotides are TGTGCCAGCAGCTATGGGACAGGGCTTAGGAATGAGCAGTTCTTC.

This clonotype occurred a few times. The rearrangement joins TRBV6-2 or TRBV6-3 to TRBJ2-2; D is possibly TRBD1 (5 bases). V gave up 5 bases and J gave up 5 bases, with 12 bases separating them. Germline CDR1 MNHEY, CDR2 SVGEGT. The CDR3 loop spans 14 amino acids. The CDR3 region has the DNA TGTGCCAGCAGTCTCCGGACAATTACCGGGGAGCTGTTTTTT. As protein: CASSLRTITGELFF.

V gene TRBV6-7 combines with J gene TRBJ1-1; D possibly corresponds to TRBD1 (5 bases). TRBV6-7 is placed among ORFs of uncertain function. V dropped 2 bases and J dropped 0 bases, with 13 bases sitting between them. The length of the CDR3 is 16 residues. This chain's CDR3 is CASSYGGVGMNTEAFF. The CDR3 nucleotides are TGTGCCAGCAGTTACGGAGGGGTGGGGATGAACACTGAAGCTTTCTTT.

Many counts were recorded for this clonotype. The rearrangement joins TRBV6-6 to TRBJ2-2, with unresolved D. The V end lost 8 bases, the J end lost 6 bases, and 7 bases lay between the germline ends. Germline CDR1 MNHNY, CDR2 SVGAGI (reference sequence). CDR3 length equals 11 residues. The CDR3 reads CASQVAGELFF. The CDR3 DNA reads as TGTGCCAGCCAGGTGGCCGGGGAGCTGTTTTTT.

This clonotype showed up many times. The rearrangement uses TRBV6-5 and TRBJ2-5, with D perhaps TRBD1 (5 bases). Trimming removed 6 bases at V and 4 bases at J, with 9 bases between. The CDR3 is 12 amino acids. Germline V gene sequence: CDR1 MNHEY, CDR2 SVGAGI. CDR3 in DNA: TGTGCCAGCAGGGAGCAGGGAGAGACCCAGTACTTC. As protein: CASREQGETQYF.

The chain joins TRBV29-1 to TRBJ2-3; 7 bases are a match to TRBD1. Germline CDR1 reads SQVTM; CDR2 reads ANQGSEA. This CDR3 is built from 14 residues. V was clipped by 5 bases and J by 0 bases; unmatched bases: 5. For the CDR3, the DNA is TGCAGCGTTTCCGGGACAGCCAGCACAGATACGCAGTATTTT. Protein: CSVSGTASTDTQYF.

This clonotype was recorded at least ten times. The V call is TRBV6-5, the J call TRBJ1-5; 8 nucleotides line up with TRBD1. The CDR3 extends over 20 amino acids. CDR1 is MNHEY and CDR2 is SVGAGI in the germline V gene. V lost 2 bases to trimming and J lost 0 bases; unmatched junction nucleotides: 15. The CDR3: CASSYAAGTGDFYSNQPQHF. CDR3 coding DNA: TGTGCCAGCAGTTACGCGGCCGGGACAGGCGACTTTTATAGCAATCAGCCCCAGCATTTT.

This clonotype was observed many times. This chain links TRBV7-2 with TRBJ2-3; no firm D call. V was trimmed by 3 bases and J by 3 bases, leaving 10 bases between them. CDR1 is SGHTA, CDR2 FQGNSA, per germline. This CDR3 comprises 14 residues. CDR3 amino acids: CASSLQFNTDTQYF. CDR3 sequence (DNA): TGTGCCAGCAGCTTGCAGTTTAATACAGATACGCAGTATTTT.

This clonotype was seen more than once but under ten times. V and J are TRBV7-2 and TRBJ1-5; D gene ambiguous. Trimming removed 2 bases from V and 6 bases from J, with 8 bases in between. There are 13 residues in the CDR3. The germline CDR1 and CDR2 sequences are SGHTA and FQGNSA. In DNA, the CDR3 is TGTGCCAGCAGCTTAAGTTTAAGTCAGCCCCAGCATTTT. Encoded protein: CASSLSLSQPQHF.

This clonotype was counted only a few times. CDR3 loop: CASSPYRGLGEKLFF. CDR3 bases: TGTGCCAGCAGTCCCTACAGGGGGCTTGGTGAAAAACTGTTTTTT. The chain is built from TRBV6-5 and TRBJ1-4; 9 bases match TRBD1. Trimming at V came to 5 bases and at J to 7 bases, leaving 8 bases not matched to a gene. The length of the CDR3 is 15 residues. Germline CDR1 and CDR2: MNHEY and SVGAGI.

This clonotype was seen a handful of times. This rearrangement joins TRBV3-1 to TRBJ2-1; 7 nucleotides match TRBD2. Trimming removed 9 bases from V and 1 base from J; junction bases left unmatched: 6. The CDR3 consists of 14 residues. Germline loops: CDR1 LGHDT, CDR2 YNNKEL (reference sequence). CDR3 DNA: TGTGCCAGTAGGGAGGGCGCTTCCTACAATGAGCAGTTCTTC. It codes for CASREGASYNEQFF.

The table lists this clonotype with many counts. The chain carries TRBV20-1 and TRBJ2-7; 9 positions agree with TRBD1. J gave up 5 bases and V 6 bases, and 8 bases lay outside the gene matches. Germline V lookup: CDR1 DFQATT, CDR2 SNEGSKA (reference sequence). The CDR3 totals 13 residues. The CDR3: CSAGDRGSDEQYF. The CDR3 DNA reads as TGCAGTGCCGGAGACAGGGGGTCTGACGAGCAGTACTTC.

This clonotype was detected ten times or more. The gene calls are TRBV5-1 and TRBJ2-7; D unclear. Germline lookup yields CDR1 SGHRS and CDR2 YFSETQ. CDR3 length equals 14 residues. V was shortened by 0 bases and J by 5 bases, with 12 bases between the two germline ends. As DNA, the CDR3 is TGCGCCAGCAGCTTGGCCAAGGATTGGGACGAGCAGTACTTC. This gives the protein CASSLAKDWDEQYF. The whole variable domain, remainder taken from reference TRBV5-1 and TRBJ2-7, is KAGVTQTPRYLIKTRGQQVTLSCSPISGHRSVSWYQQTPGQGLQFLFEYFSETQRNKGNFPGRFSGRQFSNSRSEMNVSTLELGDSALYLCASSLAKDWDEQYFGPGTRLTVT.

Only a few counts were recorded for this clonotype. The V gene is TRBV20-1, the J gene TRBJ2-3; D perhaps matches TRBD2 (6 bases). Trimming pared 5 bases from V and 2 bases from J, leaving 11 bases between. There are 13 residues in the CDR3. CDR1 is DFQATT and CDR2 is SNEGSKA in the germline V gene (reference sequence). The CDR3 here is CSASLDYTDTQYF. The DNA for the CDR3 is TGCAGTGCTTCTTTGGACTACACAGATACGCAGTATTTT.

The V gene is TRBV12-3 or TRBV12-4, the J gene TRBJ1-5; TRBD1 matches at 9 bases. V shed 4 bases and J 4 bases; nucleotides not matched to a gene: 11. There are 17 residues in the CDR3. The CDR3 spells CASSSRSGTGRNQPQHF. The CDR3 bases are TGTGCCAGCAGTTCCCGCTCCGGGACAGGGAGGAATCAGCCCCAGCATTTT.

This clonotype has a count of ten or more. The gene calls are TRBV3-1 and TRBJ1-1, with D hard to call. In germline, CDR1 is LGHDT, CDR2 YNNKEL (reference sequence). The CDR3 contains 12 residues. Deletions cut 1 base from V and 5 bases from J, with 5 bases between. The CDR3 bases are TGTGCCAGCAGCCAAGGGAGGACTGAAGCTTTCTTT. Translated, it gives CASSQGRTEAFF.

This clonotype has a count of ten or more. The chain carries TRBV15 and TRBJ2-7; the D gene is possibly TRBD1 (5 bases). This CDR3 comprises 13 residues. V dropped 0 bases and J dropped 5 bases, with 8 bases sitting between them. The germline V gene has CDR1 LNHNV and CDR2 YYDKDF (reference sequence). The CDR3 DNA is TGTGCCACCAGCAGAGATTCAGGGAACGAGCAGTACTTC. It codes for CATSRDSGNEQYF.

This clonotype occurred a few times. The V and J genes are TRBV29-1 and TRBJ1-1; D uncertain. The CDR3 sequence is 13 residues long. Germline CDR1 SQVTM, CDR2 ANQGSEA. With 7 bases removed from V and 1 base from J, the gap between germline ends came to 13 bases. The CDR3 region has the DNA TGCAGCGCCTCACAGTCATCGAACACTGAAGCTTTCTTT. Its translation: CSASQSSNTEAFF.

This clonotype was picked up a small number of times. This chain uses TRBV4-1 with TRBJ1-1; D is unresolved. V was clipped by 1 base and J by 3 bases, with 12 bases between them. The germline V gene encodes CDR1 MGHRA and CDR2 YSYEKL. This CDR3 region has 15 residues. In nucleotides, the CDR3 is TGCGCCAGCAGCCAAGGCAGAGGGCTTGACACTGAAGCTTTCTTT. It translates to CASSQGRGLDTEAFF.

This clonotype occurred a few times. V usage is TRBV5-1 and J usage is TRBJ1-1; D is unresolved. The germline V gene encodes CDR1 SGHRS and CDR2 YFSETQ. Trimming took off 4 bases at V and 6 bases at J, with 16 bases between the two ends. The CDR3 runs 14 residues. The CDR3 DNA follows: TGCGCCAGCAGCCCCGCAGGTCTCGCGGCTGAAGCTTTCTTT. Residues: CASSPAGLAAEAFF.

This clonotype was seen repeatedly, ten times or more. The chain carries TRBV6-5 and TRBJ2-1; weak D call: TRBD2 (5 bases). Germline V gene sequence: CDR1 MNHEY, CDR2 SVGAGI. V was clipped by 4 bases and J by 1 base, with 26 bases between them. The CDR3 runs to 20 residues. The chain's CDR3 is CASSFLGDRLSGSSYNEQFF. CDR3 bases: TGTGCCAGCAGTTTCCTCGGGGATCGATTAAGCGGATCATCCTACAATGAGCAGTTCTTC.

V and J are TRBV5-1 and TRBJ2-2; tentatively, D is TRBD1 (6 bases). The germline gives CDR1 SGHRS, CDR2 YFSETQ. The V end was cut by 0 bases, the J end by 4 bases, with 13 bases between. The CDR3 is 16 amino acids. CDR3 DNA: TGCGCCAGCAGCTTGGAGGGACACCCGTCCACCGGGGAGCTGTTTTTT. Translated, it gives CASSLEGHPSTGELFF.

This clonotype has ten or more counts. The CDR3 DNA reads as TGTGCCAGCAGCCGCCTAGCGGGAGTTAGAGCAGATACGCAGTATTTT. Translated: CASSRLAGVRADTQYF. J is TRBJ2-3 and V is TRBV7-2, with TRBD2 identical over 10 bases. This CDR3 spans 16 amino acids. Germline lookup yields CDR1 SGHTA and CDR2 FQGNSA. V lost 5 bases and J lost 4; bases outside the gene matches: 9.

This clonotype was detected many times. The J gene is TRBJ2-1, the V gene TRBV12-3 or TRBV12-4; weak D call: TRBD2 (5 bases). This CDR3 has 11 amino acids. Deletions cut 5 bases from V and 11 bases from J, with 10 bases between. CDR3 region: CASSAGEKQFF. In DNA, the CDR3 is TGTGCCAGCAGTGCCGGGGAAAAGCAGTTCTTC.

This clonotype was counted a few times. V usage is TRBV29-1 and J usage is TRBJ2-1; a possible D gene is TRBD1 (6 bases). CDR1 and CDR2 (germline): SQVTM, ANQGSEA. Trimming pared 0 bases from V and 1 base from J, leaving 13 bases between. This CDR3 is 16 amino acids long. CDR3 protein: CSVEDLYRASYNEQFF. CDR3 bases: TGCAGCGTTGAAGATCTTTACAGGGCGTCCTACAATGAGCAGTTCTTC.

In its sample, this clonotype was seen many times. CDR3 region: CASRPTENTGELFF. For the CDR3, the DNA is TGTGCCAGCAGACCCACGGAGAACACCGGGGAGCTGTTTTTT. The chain is built from TRBV3-1 and TRBJ2-2, with unresolved D. V was cut by 6 bases and J by 1 base, with 9 bases left in between. Germline CDR1 and CDR2: LGHDT and YNNKEL (reference sequence). CDR3 length equals 14 residues.

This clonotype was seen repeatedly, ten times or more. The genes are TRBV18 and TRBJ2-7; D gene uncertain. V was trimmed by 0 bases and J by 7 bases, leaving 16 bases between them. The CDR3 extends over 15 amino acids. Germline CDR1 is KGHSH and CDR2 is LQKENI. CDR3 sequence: CASSPPKTPWGEQYF. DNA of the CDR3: TGTGCCAGCTCACCACCGAAAACCCCCTGGGGAGAGCAGTACTTC.

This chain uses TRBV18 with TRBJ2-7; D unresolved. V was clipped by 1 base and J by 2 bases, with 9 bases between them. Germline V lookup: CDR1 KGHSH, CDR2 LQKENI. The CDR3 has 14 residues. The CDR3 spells CASSPLRLPYEQYF. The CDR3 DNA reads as TGTGCCAGCTCACCACTTCGGCTGCCCTACGAGCAGTACTTC.

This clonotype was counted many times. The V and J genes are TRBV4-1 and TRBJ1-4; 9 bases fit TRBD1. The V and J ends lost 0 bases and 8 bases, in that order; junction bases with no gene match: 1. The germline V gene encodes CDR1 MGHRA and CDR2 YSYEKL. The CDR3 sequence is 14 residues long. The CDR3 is CASSQEGTGEKLFF. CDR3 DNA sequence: TGCGCCAGCAGCCAAGAAGGGACAGGGGAAAAACTGTTTTTT.